Below, one T cell receptor beta chain is given with its context. CDR3 length equals 15 residues. Trimming left V 6 bases short and J 2 bases short, with 16 bases between. Germline V gives CDR1 MNHNY, CDR2 SVGAGI (reference sequence). The entry originates in a study of blood T cells in healthy people across ages. Primers used in a second PCR of roughly 6 to 11 cycles were a sample-barcoded 5' primer and a J-beta primer mix. TCRdb re-called the 5' RACE reads with MiXCR, one entry per CDR3 protein. The sample lists around 1,000,000 distinct CDR3 sequences, 20% to 25% occurring once. In addition, the sample was reused for a study of T cells of mothers and their children. According to that study: Compared with unrelated pairs, related mother-child pairs had slightly higher, non-significant overlap.

Sequencing input: blood. The rearrangement joins TRBV6-6 to TRBJ1-2; D may be TRBD1 (6 bases). The clonotype comes from a girl aged 2-10 years in good health. The CDR3 sequence: CASSLSTTGNYGYTF. As DNA, the CDR3 is TGTGCCAGCAGCTTATCAACCACAGGGAACTATGGCTACACCTTC.